The present TCR beta chain was sequenced within a study of blood T cell repertoires in COVID-19 (dated by TCRdb to 2020 to 2021). Background for the entire study: Collaborator samples came from the United States, Italy and Spain and covered acute and convalescent phases of COVID-19. A freely available public database, intended as a resource for researchers studying the immune response to SARS-CoV-2, is where the repertoires were released. HLA class I and class II types, where available, came from metadata supplied by the sample provider rather than from assay-based typing. The dataset comprised deeply sampled blood TCRbeta repertoires from subjects exposed to, actively infected with, or recovered from COVID-19. The material from the prospective study consisted of cDNA or gDNA derived from T cells, B-cell-depleted T cells, or PBMCs. A de-identified subject ID, COVID-19 status, age in years and sex were almost always included in the sample metadata. Samples were obtained from the ongoing ImmuneRACE study (first 160 participants) and from roughly 1,300 subjects provided by 6 global collaborators. Beyond this particular receptor, the publication reports: Clinical and demographic metadata were provided uncurated, with the amount varying by source and participant.

One collaborating source in Seattle enrolled patients during active infection and followed them longitudinally through the course of disease. Each collaborating institution followed its own protocols to collect whole blood in K2EDTA tubes. Collaborator samples were shipped for TCRbeta analysis as frozen whole blood, isolated PBMCs, or DNA extracted from either sample type. A word on this clone: This clone's antigen is unknown. Base qualities are not provided; no much larger clone lies one nucleotide away.

Per the germline V gene, MDHEN is the CDR1 and SYDVKM is the CDR2. Its CDR3 holds 15 amino acids, cysteine through phenylalanine. The kept DNA is CDR3 alone, 45 bases in frame from the first base. V and J are trimmed by 2 bases and 6 bases, and the gene matches miss 8 bases of the junction. The immunoSEQ Assay, a bias-controlled multiplex PCR, was used to amplify TCRbeta CDR3 regions from genomic DNA. As for the original processing: The number of nucleated cells in each sample was estimated from the amplification of reference gene primers within the assay. To quantify the absolute abundance of each unique TCRbeta CDR3 rearrangement, sequence reads were collapsed and filtered. For each sample, productive Simpson clonality was calculated by taking the square root of Simpson's diversity index across productive rearrangements. TCRdb limited this immuneACCESS table to in-frame rearrangements with V and J called. A share of clones is missing; checked studies link under half to unresolved V genes, and the rest is unexplained. The DNA gave D and trimming, while V, J and clone size come from that table. This sample gives about 230,000 clones in total; 83% of them show up just once. The ten largest account for 1.3% of the sample.

Input material: peripheral blood. The receptor chain draws on TRBV28 and TRBJ2-7, with 9 central nucleotides matching TRBD2. The receptor's source is a woman aged 30 to 39 with COVID-19, enrolled during active disease. The CDR3 protein is CASSLGLASTSEQYF. Read as DNA, the sequence is TGTGCCAGCAGTTTAGGACTAGCGTCTACGAGCGAGCAGTACTTC.